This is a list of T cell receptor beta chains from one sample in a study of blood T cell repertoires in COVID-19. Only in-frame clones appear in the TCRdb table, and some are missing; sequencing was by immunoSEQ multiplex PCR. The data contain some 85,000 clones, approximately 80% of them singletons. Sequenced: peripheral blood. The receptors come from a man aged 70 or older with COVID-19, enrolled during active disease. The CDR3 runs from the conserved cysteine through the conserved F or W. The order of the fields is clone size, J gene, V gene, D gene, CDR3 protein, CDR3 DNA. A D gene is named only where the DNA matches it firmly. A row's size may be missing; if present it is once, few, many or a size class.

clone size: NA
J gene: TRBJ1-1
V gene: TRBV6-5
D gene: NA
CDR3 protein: CASSLYLNTEAFF
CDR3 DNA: TGTGCCAGCAGTCTTTACTTGAACACTGAAGCTTTCTTT

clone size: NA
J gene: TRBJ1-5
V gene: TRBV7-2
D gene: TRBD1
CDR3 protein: CASSLQGGNQPQHF
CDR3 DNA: TGTGCCAGCAGCCTACAGGGGGGCAATCAGCCCCAGCATTTT

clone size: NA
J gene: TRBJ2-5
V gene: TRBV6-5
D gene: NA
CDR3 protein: CASRKDRLQETQYF
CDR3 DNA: TGTGCCAGCAGGAAAGACAGATTACAAGAGACCCAGTACTTC

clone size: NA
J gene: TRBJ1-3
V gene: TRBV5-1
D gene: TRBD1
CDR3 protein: CASSSGQGPGNTIYF
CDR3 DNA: TGCGCCAGCAGCTCCGGACAGGGTCCTGGAAACACCATATATTTT

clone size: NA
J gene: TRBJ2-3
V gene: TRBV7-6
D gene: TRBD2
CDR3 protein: CASTASGGAGRTDTQYF
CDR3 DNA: TGTGCCAGCACGGCTAGCGGGGGGGCCGGGCGTACAGATACGCAGTATTTT

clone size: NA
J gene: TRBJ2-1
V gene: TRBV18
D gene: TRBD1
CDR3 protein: CASSPGQGGSYNEQFF
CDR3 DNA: TGTGCCAGCTCACCAGGACAGGGTGGCTCCTACAATGAGCAGTTCTTC

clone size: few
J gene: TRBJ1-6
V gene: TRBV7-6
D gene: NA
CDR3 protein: CASRTGSNSPLHF
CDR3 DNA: TGTGCCAGCAGGACTGGGAGTAATTCACCCCTCCACTTT

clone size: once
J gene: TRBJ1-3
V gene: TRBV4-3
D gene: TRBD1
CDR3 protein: CASSQARTGGSGNTIYF
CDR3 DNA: TGCGCCAGCAGCCAAGCTCGGACAGGGGGCTCTGGAAACACCATATATTTT

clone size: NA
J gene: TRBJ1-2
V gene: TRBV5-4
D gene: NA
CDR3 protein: CASSHQDSLFLYGYTF
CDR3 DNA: TGTGCCAGCTCACACCAAGACAGTCTTTTTTTGTATGGCTACACCTTC

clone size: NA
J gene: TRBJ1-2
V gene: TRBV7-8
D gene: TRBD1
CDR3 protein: CASSLGATGNYGYTF
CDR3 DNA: TGTGCCAGCAGCTTAGGGGCGACAGGGAACTATGGCTACACCTTC

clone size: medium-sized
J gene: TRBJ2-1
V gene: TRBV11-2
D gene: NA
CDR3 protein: CASSLVRNRGGGYNEQFF
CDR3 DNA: TGTGCCAGCAGCTTAGTGAGGAACAGGGGGGGAGGGTACAATGAGCAGTTCTTC

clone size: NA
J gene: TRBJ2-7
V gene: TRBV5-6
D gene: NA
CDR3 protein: CASSLDLGRNYEQYF
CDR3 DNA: TGTGCCAGCAGCTTGGATTTGGGCAGGAACTACGAGCAGTACTTC

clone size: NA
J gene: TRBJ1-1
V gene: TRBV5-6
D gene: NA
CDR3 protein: CASSWLAGRNKNTEAFF
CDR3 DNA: TGTGCCAGCAGCTGGTTGGCGGGCAGGAACAAGAACACTGAAGCTTTCTTT

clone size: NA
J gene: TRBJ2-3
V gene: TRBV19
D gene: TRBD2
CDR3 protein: CASNTPGLEADTQYF
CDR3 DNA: TGTGCCAGTAACACTCCGGGACTAGAGGCAGATACGCAGTATTTT

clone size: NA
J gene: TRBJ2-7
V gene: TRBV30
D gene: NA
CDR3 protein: CAWSSLKSYEQYF
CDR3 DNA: TGTGCCTGGAGTAGCCTAAAGTCCTACGAGCAGTACTTC

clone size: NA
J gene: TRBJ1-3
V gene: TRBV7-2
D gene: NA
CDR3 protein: CASSFPGLRSDTIYF
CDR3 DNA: TGTGCCAGCAGCTTCCCGGGACTCAGGTCCGACACCATATATTTT

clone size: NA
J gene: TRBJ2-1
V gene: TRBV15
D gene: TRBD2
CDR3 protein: CATSRQPPGTSGGYEQFF
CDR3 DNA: TGTGCCACCAGCAGACAACCCCCAGGGACTAGCGGGGGGTATGAGCAGTTCTTC

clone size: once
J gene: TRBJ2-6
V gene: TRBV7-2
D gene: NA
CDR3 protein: CASSPRSGSGANVLTF
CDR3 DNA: TGTGCCAGCAGCCCCCGGAGTGGCTCTGGGGCCAACGTCCTGACTTTC

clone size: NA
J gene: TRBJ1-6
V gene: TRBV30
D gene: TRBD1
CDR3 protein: CAWSSGTGNSPLHF
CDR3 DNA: TGTGCCTGGAGTAGCGGGACAGGAAATTCACCCCTCCACTTT

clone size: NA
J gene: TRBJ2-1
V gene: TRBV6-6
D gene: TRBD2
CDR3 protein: CASSYSRSGSGEQFF
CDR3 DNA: TGTGCCAGCAGTTACTCTCGTAGCGGGTCAGGTGAGCAGTTCTTC

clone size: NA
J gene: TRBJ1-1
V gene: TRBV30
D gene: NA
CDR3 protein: CLDGKNTEAFF
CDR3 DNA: TGCCTGGACGGGAAGAACACTGAAGCTTTCTTT

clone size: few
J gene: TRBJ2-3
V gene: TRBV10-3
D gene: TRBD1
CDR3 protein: CAISLYDRATDTQYF
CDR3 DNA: TGTGCCATCAGTTTATACGACAGGGCTACAGATACGCAGTATTTT

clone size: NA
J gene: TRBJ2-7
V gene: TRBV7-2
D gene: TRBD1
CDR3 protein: CASSSDRVVQYF
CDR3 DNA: TGTGCCAGCAGCTCGGACAGGGTCGTGCAGTACTTC

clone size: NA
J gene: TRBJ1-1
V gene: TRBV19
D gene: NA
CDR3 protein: CASTERVYAEAFF
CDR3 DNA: TGTGCCAGTACTGAAAGAGTTTACGCTGAAGCTTTCTTT

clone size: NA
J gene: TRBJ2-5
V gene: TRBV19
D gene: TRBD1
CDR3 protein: CASSPTGTGRETQYF
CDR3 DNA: TGTGCCAGTAGTCCGACCGGGACAGGGAGAGAGACCCAGTACTTC

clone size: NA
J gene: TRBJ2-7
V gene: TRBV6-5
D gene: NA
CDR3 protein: CASRRGGLGPYEQYF
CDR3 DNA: TGTGCCAGCAGGAGGGGGGGGTTGGGTCCCTACGAGCAGTACTTC

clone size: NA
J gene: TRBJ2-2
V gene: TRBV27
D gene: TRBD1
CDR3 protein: CASSPRTGLAGELFF
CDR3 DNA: TGTGCCAGCAGTCCCAGGACAGGGTTGGCCGGGGAGCTGTTTTTT

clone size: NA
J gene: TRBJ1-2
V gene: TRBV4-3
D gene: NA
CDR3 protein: CASSQDGVLYGYTF
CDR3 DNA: TGCGCCAGCAGCCAAGATGGTGTCCTATATGGCTACACCTTC

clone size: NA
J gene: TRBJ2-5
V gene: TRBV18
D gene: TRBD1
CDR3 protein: CASSPETGLVVQETQYF
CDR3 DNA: TGTGCCAGCTCACCCGAGACAGGGCTCGTCGTCCAAGAGACCCAGTACTTC

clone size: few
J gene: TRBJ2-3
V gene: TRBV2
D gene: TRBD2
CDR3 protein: CASSELRLAGAWGTQYF
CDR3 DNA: TGTGCCAGCAGTGAACTTAGACTAGCGGGGGCCTGGGGTACGCAGTATTTT

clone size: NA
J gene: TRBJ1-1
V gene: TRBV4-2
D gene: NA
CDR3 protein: CASSQGASSGNTEAFF
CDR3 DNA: TGTGCCAGCAGCCAAGGGGCCTCCAGCGGGAACACTGAAGCTTTCTTT

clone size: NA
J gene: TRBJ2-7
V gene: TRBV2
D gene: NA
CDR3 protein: CASSGRIQTYEQYF
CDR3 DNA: TGTGCCAGCAGTGGCAGAATCCAGACCTACGAGCAGTACTTC

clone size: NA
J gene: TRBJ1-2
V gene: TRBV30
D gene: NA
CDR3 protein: CAWSVAGGAPNYGYTF
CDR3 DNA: TGTGCCTGGAGTGTTGCAGGAGGGGCACCTAACTATGGCTACACCTTC

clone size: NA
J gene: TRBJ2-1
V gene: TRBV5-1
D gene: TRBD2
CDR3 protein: CASSLGTSGRFQFF
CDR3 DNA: TGCGCCAGCAGCCTCGGGACTAGCGGGAGGTTTCAGTTCTTC

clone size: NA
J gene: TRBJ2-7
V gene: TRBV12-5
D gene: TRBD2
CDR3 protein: CASAGGYEQYF
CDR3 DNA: TGTGCTAGCGCGGGGGGTTACGAGCAGTACTTC

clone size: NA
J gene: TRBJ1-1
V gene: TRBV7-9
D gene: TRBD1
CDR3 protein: CASRPTGGLTEAFF
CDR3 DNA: TGTGCCAGCAGACCCACAGGGGGGCTCACTGAAGCTTTCTTT

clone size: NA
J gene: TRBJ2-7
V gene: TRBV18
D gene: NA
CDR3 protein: CASSPGTNPYEQYF
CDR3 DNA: TGTGCCAGCTCACCAGGGACAAACCCCTACGAGCAGTACTTC